This T cell receptor beta chain emerged from a study of T cell responses to AZD1222 COVID-19 vaccine. The table came from immunoSEQ multiplex PCR; TCRdb's copy has only in-frame clones and leaves some out. The sample consists of about 160,000 clones, approximately 91% of them appearing once. The ends were cut back, 1 base at V and 5 bases at J, with 14 bases in the middle. Looked up from germline, CDR1 is SGHDT and CDR2 is YYEEEE. The CDR3 covers 15 residues. The sequence came from an adult in good health. The chain combines TRBV5-6 with TRBJ2-3; possible D gene TRBD1, 6 bases. Sequenced here: peripheral blood, sampled on day 0 of AZD1222 vaccination. Written as DNA, the CDR3 is TGTGCCAGCAGCTTGAGAACAGGGTGGGTAGATACGCAGTATTTT. It specifies CASSLRTGWVDTQYF.